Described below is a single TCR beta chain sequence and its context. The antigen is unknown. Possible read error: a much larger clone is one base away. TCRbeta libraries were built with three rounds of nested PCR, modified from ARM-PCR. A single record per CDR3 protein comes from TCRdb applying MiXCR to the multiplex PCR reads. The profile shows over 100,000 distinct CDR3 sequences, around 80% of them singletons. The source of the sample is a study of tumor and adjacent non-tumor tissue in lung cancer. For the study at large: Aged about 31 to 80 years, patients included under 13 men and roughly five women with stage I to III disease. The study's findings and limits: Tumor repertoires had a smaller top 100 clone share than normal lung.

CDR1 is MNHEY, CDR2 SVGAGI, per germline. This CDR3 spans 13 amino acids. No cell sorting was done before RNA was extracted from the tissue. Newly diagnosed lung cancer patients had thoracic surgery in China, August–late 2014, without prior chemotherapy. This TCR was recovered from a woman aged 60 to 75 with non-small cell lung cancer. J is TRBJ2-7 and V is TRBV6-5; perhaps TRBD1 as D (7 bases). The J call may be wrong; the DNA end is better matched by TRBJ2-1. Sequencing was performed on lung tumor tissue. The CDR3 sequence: CASSHGGGNEQFF. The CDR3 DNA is TGTGCCAGCAGCCACGGAGGGGGCAACGAGCAGTTCTTC.